This T cell receptor (beta chain) was retrieved from a study of Tregs in tolerant kidney transplant recipients. Related graft donors supplied nonmyeloablative bone marrow transplants, and mixed chimerism was transient. Unstimulated regulatory T cells (CD4+CD25+CD127-), CD4+CD25- non-regulatory cells, CD4 and CD8 cells were FACS-sorted from thawed PBMCs. Some clones are missing from TCRdb's copy, which holds only in-frame ones; the method was immunoSEQ multiplex PCR. Of tens of thousands of clones in the sample, under 95% were seen once. The germline V gene encodes CDR1 MNHEY and CDR2 SMNVEV (reference sequence). This CDR3 is built from 13 residues. Trimming removed 5 bases from V and 8 bases from J; junction bases left unmatched: 3. As to this clone: Its antigen is unknown.

The study's findings and limits: The small number of patients limits these findings pending further validation. The most relevant donor-specific Treg TCRbeta repertoire apparently came from expansion with activated donor B cells. In tolerant patients, donor-specific Tregs outgrew total Tregs, suggesting antigen-driven expansion.

Here the sequenced sample was CD4+ T cells from blood (PBMCs), taken 12 months after the transplant. The rearrangement joins TRBV27 to TRBJ1-2; the match to TRBD1 covers 12 bases. The sequence was obtained from a human patient who received a combined kidney and bone marrow transplant. Some T cells may be the graft donor's. The CDR3 bases are TGTGCCAGCAGTGCCGGGACAGGGGGCGGCTACACCTTC. Its translation: CASSAGTGGGYTF.